Each of the 32 T cell receptor beta chains below was sequenced from the same sample in a study of cytomegalovirus exposure and HLA in healthy donors. Primers: 60 Vbeta forward and 13 Jbeta reverse. Some clones are missing from TCRdb's copy, which holds only in-frame ones; the method was immunoSEQ multiplex PCR. The sample shows about 160,000 clones, and 1.3% sits with its ten largest clones. The material sequenced was PBMCs. Receptors originate from a woman aged 55-70 years in good health and CMV-seronegative.

The chain uses TRBV5-6 and TRBJ1-6, with D unclear. With 1 base removed from V and 0 bases from J, the gap between germline ends came to 8 bases. Germline V CDR1 and CDR2: SGHDT, YYEEEE. CDR3 length equals 16 residues. The CDR3, as DNA: TGTGCCAGCAGCTTGTATGGGAGCTCCTATAATTCACCCCTCCACTTT. Its protein is CASSLYGSSYNSPLHF.

The chain carries TRBV5-6 and TRBJ2-1, with 11 bases that match TRBD2. This CDR3 has 15 residues. With 3 bases clipped from V and 5 bases from J, the junction kept 4 bases outside the gene matches. Germline CDR1 reads SGHDT; CDR2 reads YYEEEE. This chain's CDR3 is CASSYGTSGNNEQFF. The CDR3 DNA sequence: TGTGCCAGCAGCTACGGGACTAGCGGAAACAATGAGCAGTTCTTC.

The rearrangement links TRBV5-6 to TRBJ2-3, with unresolved D. Germline CDR1 and CDR2: SGHDT and YYEEEE. The V gene lost 3 bases and the J gene lost 5 bases, with 10 bases spanning the gap. The CDR3 totals 13 residues. The CDR3 nucleotides are TGTGCCAGCAGCTCAACTATTTTAGATACGCAGTATTTT. Protein: CASSSTILDTQYF. The variable domain in full, completed from reference TRBV5-6 and TRBJ2-3, reads DAGVTQSPTHLIKTRGQQVTLRCSPKSGHDTVSWYQQALGQGPQFIFQYYEEEERQRGNFPDRFSGHQFPNYSSELNVNALLLGDSALYLCASSSTILDTQYFGPGTRLTVL.

CDR3 region: CASKLEALDYEQYF. For the CDR3, the DNA is TGTGCCAGCAAGCTAGAAGCGCTTGACTACGAGCAGTACTTC. The chain employs TRBV25-1 and TRBJ2-7; D not certain. V was pared by 7 bases and J by 3 bases, with 16 bases between. This CDR3 has 14 residues. From germline, CDR1 is MGHDK and CDR2 SYGVNS.

The CDR3 nucleotides are TGTGCCAGCAGCGTTGACAACTACAATGAGCAGTTCTTC. Its protein is CASSVDNYNEQFF. The chain links TRBV7-6 to TRBJ2-1; D is unclear. Germline CDR1 SGHVS, CDR2 FNYEAQ. The CDR3 runs to 13 residues. V shed 5 bases and J shed 3 bases, with 8 bases lying between them.

V usage is TRBV14 and J usage is TRBJ2-1; TRBD2 matches at 7 bases. Germline values: CDR1 SGHDN, CDR2 FVKESK. This CDR3 is built from 17 residues. V gave up 4 bases and J gave up 8 bases; unmatched junction bases: 17. The CDR3 sequence: CASSLSLAGPWGYEQFF. The CDR3 DNA is TGTGCCAGCAGCCTTTCCTTAGCGGGTCCCTGGGGTTATGAGCAGTTCTTC.

CDR3 sequence (DNA): TGTGCCAGCAGCTTATTTCCTAGCACTGAAGCTTTCTTT. It specifies CASSLFPSTEAFF. The chain carries TRBV7-7 and TRBJ1-1; D gene unclear. Germline CDR1 SSHAT, CDR2 FNYEAQ (reference sequence). V lost 2 bases and J lost 4, with 8 bases in between. The CDR3 runs 13 residues. The whole variable domain, remainder taken from reference TRBV7-7 and TRBJ1-1, is GAGVSQSPRYKVTKRGQDVTLRCDPISSHATLYWYQQALGQGPEFLTYFNYEAQPDKSGLPSDRFSAERPEGSISTLTIQRTEQRDSAMYRCASSLFPSTEAFFGQGTRLTVV.

The chain joins TRBV4-1 to TRBJ1-1, with a possible D match to TRBD1 (5 bases). This CDR3 spans 14 amino acids. The V gene's germline CDR1 is MGHRA and CDR2 YSYEKL. V gave up 4 bases and J gave up 3 bases, with 12 bases separating them. The CDR3 bases are TGCGCCAGCAGCCTGATGGGGGGGGACACTGAAGCTTTCTTT. It codes for CASSLMGGDTEAFF.

This chain uses TRBV20-1 with TRBJ2-3; D may be TRBD1 (6 bases). V was clipped by 4 bases and J by 7 bases, with 9 bases between them. The CDR3 has 11 amino acids. Germline CDR1 DFQATT, CDR2 SNEGSKA (reference sequence). CDR3 amino acids: CSANRDNTQYF. CDR3 sequence (DNA): TGCAGTGCTAACAGGGACAATACGCAGTATTTT.

The genes are TRBV7-6 and TRBJ2-1, with TRBD1 identical over 8 bases. V was clipped by 3 bases and J by 4 bases; unmatched bases: 5. The CDR3 sequence is 15 residues long. Germline V lookup: CDR1 SGHVS, CDR2 FNYEAQ. The CDR3 DNA reads as TGTGCCAGCAGCTTCAACAGGGGGGTTTACAATGAGCAGTTCTTC. Residues: CASSFNRGVYNEQFF.

The rearrangement joins TRBV10-2 to TRBJ2-7, with a possible D match to TRBD1 (6 bases). V lost 6 bases, J lost 2 bases, and 11 bases lay in between. The CDR3 covers 13 residues. The germline gives CDR1 WSHSY, CDR2 SAAADI. CDR3 loop: CASRKGQAYEQYF. In DNA form, the CDR3 reads TGCGCCAGCAGGAAGGGACAAGCCTACGAGCAGTACTTC.

The rearrangement joins TRBV7-9 to TRBJ2-1, with 11 nucleotides matching TRBD2. V trimming: 6 bases; J trimming: 0 bases; junction bases outside the gene matches: 7. This CDR3 comprises 17 residues. Germline V gene sequence: CDR1 SEHNR, CDR2 FQNEAQ (reference sequence). CDR3 DNA: TGTGCCAGCAGGCGGACTAGCGGGTACAGCTCCTACAATGAGCAGTTCTTC. Its translation: CASRRTSGYSSYNEQFF.

The chain combines TRBV4-2 with TRBJ1-1; the match to TRBD1 covers 10 bases. V shed 0 bases, J shed 2 bases, and the junction held 6 bases outside the gene matches. There are 17 residues in the CDR3. In germline, CDR1 is LGHNA, CDR2 YNFKEQ. CDR3 bases: TGTGCCAGCAGCCAAGAGGGACGGACAGGGGGAAACACTGAAGCTTTCTTT. Amino acids: CASSQEGRTGGNTEAFF.

This sequence joins TRBV2 and TRBJ1-6, with 8 bases aligning to TRBD1. CDR1 is SNHLY, CDR2 FYNNEI, per germline. This CDR3 has 14 amino acids. Trimming took 6 bases from V and 7 from J; bases not matched to a gene: 5. CDR3 coding DNA: TGTGCCAGCAGGGACAGGGCTTGGAATTCACCCCTCCACTTT. Its protein is CASRDRAWNSPLHF.

V usage is TRBV5-8 and J usage is TRBJ2-1; D is unclear. V was clipped by 2 bases and J by 8 bases, with 14 bases between them. CDR3 length equals 14 residues. The germline V gene has CDR1 SGHTS and CDR2 YDEGEE. In DNA form, the CDR3 reads TGTGCCAGCAGCTTAAGTGACACTGTCCATGAGCAGTTCTTC. Translated: CASSLSDTVHEQFF.

The rearrangement uses TRBV18 and TRBJ1-3; 7 bases are shared with TRBD1. Trimming cost V 3 bases and J 0 bases; bases outside gene matches: 14. The CDR3 covers 19 residues. The germline V gene encodes CDR1 KGHSH and CDR2 LQKENI. CDR3 DNA sequence: TGTGCCAGCTCACCGAACACTTTAACAGGGGAGCTCTCTGGAAACACCATATATTTT. This sequence encodes CASSPNTLTGELSGNTIYF.

The chain uses TRBV6-5 and TRBJ2-3; D gene unclear. Germline V lookup: CDR1 MNHEY, CDR2 SVGAGI. V gave up 0 bases and J gave up 0 bases, with 10 bases separating them. This CDR3 has 16 residues. CDR3 DNA sequence: TGTGCCAGCAGTTACTCTCCCGTCACTAGCACAGATACGCAGTATTTT. Translating it yields CASSYSPVTSTDTQYF.

The V gene is TRBV6-1, the J gene TRBJ1-5; 9 nucleotides agree with TRBD1. The CDR3 runs 17 residues. J lost 6 bases, V lost 0 bases, and 9 bases had no gene match. Germline CDR1 reads MNHNS; CDR2 reads SASEGT. CDR3 in amino acids: CASSEAKGTGISQPQHF. DNA for the CDR3: TGTGCCAGCAGTGAAGCTAAAGGGACAGGGATAAGTCAGCCCCAGCATTTT.

The CDR3 nucleotides read TGTGCCAGCAGTTTCGGCGGCGGAAAAAACTATGGCTACACCTTC. Translating gives CASSFGGGKNYGYTF. The chain couples TRBV27 to TRBJ1-2; the D is unclear. The CDR3 covers 15 residues. Germline CDR1 MNHEY, CDR2 SMNVEV (reference sequence). With 3 bases removed from V and 2 bases from J, the gap between germline ends came to 13 bases.

This sequence joins TRBV25-1 and TRBJ1-2; TRBD1 is a possible D gene (5 bases). The CDR3 covers 13 residues. V lost 1 base, J lost 3 bases, and 6 bases lay in between. CDR1 is MGHDK, CDR2 SYGVNS, per germline. CDR3 residues: CASSEFRDYGYTF. CDR3 bases: TGTGCCAGCAGTGAATTCAGGGACTATGGCTACACCTTC.

The chain carries TRBV4-1 and TRBJ2-5; 8 bases align to TRBD1. The germline gives CDR1 MGHRA, CDR2 YSYEKL. Losses at the gene ends were 3 bases for V and 2 bases for J; bases not matched to a gene: 8. This CDR3 region has 16 residues. The DNA of the CDR3 is TGCGCCAGCAGCCAGCTGGGACAGGTGGGACAAGAGACCCAGTACTTC. It is translated as CASSQLGQVGQETQYF.

The V gene is TRBV4-1, the J gene TRBJ1-3; D unclear. This CDR3 spans 16 amino acids. V was pared by 0 bases and J by 4 bases, with 13 bases between. CDR1 is MGHRA, CDR2 YSYEKL, per germline. The CDR3 DNA sequence: TGCGCCAGCAGCCAAGATCGTCGGGGTCACGGAAACACCATATATTTT. Its protein product is CASSQDRRGHGNTIYF.

The genes are TRBV27 and TRBJ1-3; 9 positions agree with TRBD1. CDR1 is MNHEY and CDR2 is SMNVEV in the germline V gene (reference sequence). There are 17 residues in the CDR3. The trim removed 5 bases at V and 2 bases at J, leaving 10 bases unmatched. The CDR3 here is CASSQPGQGITGNTIYF. The CDR3 DNA sequence: TGTGCCAGCAGTCAACCTGGACAGGGGATTACTGGAAACACCATATATTTT.

The V gene is TRBV4-1, the J gene TRBJ1-1; TRBD1 might be the D (6 bases). The CDR3 is 16 amino acids. CDR1 is MGHRA and CDR2 is YSYEKL in the germline V gene. Trimming left V 0 bases short and J 0 bases short, with 11 bases between. As DNA, the CDR3 is TGCGCCAGCAGCCAAGATGGGACATTAATGAACACTGAAGCTTTCTTT. As protein: CASSQDGTLMNTEAFF.

The V and J genes are TRBV7-8 and TRBJ2-7; 8 bases match TRBD2. Germline assignment: CDR1 SGHVS and CDR2 FQNEAQ. This CDR3 spans 19 amino acids. Trimming removed 1 base from V and 0 bases from J; junction bases left unmatched: 14. This chain's CDR3 is CASSLEWGAGAQSSYEQYF. The CDR3 bases are TGTGCCAGCAGCTTAGAGTGGGGAGCGGGGGCTCAAAGCTCCTACGAGCAGTACTTC.

The chain recombines TRBV11-2 with TRBJ2-3; 12 bases agree with TRBD2. The V gene's germline CDR1 is SGHAT and CDR2 FQNNGV. The length of the CDR3 is 15 residues. Unmatched junction bases numbered 2, after V lost 5 bases and J lost 2 bases. The DNA for the CDR3 is TGTGCCAGCAGCCCTAGCGGGAGGGTCACAGATACGCAGTATTTT. Its translation is CASSPSGRVTDTQYF. Variable domain in full (rest from reference TRBV11-2 and TRBJ2-3): EAGVAQSPRYKIIEKRQSVAFWCNPISGHATLYWYQQILGQGPKLLIQFQNNGVVDDSQLPKDRFSAERLKGVDSTLKIQPAKLEDSAVYLCASSPSGRVTDTQYFGPGTRLTVL.

The chain recombines TRBV27 with TRBJ1-1, with a weak D call TRBD1 (5 bases). V gave up 6 bases and J gave up 1 base, with 12 bases separating them. This CDR3 comprises 14 residues. CDR1 MNHEY and CDR2 SMNVEV come from the germline V gene (reference sequence). CDR3 amino acids: CASSPGGGNTEAFF. CDR3 sequence (DNA): TGTGCCAGCAGCCCCGGGGGGGGGAACACTGAAGCTTTCTTT.

The chain uses TRBV4-2 and TRBJ1-2; D is unresolved. The CDR3 totals 11 residues. V was clipped by 0 bases and J by 8 bases, with 4 bases between them. CDR1 and CDR2 from the germline V gene are LGHNA and YNFKEQ. The chain's CDR3 is CASSQDLGYTF. The CDR3 bases are TGTGCCAGCAGCCAAGATTTAGGCTACACCTTC.

The V and J genes are TRBV7-6 and TRBJ1-2; 10 bases map to TRBD1. After removal of 3 bases from V and 8 bases from J, the junction contained 3 bases not matched to a gene. The germline CDR1 and CDR2 sequences are SGHVS and FNYEAQ. The length of the CDR3 is 13 residues. CDR3 nucleotides: TGTGCCAGCAGCTTCGGACAGGGGGTAGGCTACACCTTC. Translating it yields CASSFGQGVGYTF.

CDR3 DNA: TGCGCCAGCAGCCAAGACAGGGACACGAACACTGAAGCTTTCTTT. Its translation: CASSQDRDTNTEAFF. V gene TRBV4-3 combines with J gene TRBJ1-1; TRBD1 is a possible D gene (6 bases). The length of the CDR3 is 15 residues. Per the germline V gene, CDR1 is LGHNA and CDR2 is YSLEER. Trimming stripped 0 bases from V and 1 base from J, with 9 bases between.

This chain links TRBV15 with TRBJ2-1; 9 nucleotides line up with TRBD1. Trimming cost V 7 bases and J 4 bases; bases outside gene matches: 5. Germline CDR1 reads LNHNV; CDR2 reads YYDKDF (reference sequence). The CDR3 covers 14 residues. CDR3 loop: CATKKGQGYNEQFF. CDR3 DNA sequence: TGTGCCACCAAAAAGGGACAGGGTTACAATGAGCAGTTCTTC. Filled out from reference TRBV15 and TRBJ2-1, the complete variable domain reads DAMVIQNPRYQVTQFGKPVTLSCSQTLNHNVMYWYQQKSSQAPKLLFHYYDKDFNNEADTPDNFQSRRPNTSFCFLDIRSPGLGDTAMYLCATKKGQGYNEQFFGPGTRLTVL.

This chain connects TRBV11-2 to TRBJ2-7, with TRBD2 matching 7 bases. The CDR3 runs 17 residues. V was pared by 1 base and J by 4 bases, with 13 bases of the junction left unmatched. Germline V gene sequence: CDR1 SGHAT, CDR2 FQNNGV. CDR3 region: CASSLGGGNGSPYEQYF. The CDR3 DNA follows: TGTGCCAGCAGCTTAGGGGGAGGGAACGGTTCTCCTTACGAGCAGTACTTC.